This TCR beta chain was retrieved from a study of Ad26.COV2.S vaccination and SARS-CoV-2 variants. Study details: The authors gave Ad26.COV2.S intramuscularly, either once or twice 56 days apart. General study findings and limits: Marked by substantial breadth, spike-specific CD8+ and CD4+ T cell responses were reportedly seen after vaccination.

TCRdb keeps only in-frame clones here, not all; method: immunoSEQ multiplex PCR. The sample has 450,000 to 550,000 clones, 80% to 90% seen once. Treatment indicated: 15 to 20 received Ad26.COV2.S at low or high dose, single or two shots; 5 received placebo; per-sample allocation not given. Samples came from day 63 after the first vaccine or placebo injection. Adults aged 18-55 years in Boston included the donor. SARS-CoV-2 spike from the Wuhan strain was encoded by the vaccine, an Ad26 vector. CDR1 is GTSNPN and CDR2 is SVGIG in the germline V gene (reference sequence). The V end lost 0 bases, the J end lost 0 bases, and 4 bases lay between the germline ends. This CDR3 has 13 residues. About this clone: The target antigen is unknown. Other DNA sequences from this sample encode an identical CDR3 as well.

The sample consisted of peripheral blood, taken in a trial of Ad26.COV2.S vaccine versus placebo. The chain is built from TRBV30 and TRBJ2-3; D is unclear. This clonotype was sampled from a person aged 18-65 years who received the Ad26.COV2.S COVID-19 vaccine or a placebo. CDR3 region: CAWSVRSTDTQYF. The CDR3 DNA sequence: TGTGCCTGGAGTGTACGAAGCACAGATACGCAGTATTTT.